This T cell receptor (beta chain) was captured in a study of blood T cell repertoires in COVID-19. Clones were sequenced by immunoSEQ multiplex PCR, and TCRdb holds only the in-frame ones, with some missing. The table lists about 260,000 clones, about 90% of them singletons. The CDR3 covers 14 residues. V shed 2 bases and J shed 5 bases, with 12 bases lying between them. In germline, CDR1 is KGHSH, CDR2 LQKENI. The sample consisted of peripheral blood. The TCR sequence derives from a woman in her 70s with COVID-19, enrolled during active disease. The chain couples TRBV18 to TRBJ1-2, with D possibly being TRBD1 (6 bases). The CDR3 coding sequence is TGTGCCAGCTCACCAGAAGACCAGGGGTATGGCTACACCTTC. It translates to CASSPEDQGYGYTF.